These T cell receptor beta chains were read from a single sample in a study of T cell responses to AZD1222 COVID-19 vaccine. The repertoire was sequenced with immunoSEQ multiplex PCR; TCRdb's copy has only in-frame clones and lacks some. Counted here are more than 90,000 clones, 88% occurring once; the ten biggest clones make up approximately 3.4%. Specimen: peripheral blood, collected 28 days after the second AZD1222 dose. The receptor source for this set is an adult who received the AZD1222 COVID-19 vaccine. The CDR3 runs from the conserved cysteine through the conserved F or W. The order of the fields is J gene, V gene, CDR3 protein.

j_call: TRBJ1-5
v_call: TRBV9
cdr3_aa: CASSVSESVKPQHF

j_call: TRBJ1-6
v_call: TRBV7-6
cdr3_aa: CASSLASYNSPLHF

j_call: TRBJ1-2
v_call: TRBV28
cdr3_aa: CASSSPVLRGVYGYTF

j_call: TRBJ1-5
v_call: TRBV20-1
cdr3_aa: CSASVSHDSNQPQHF

j_call: TRBJ2-7
v_call: TRBV18
cdr3_aa: CASSVLAAYEQYF

j_call: TRBJ1-2
v_call: TRBV27
cdr3_aa: CASSFTPNDRGYGYTF

j_call: TRBJ2-5
v_call: TRBV9
cdr3_aa: CASSGGLAGVQQETQYF

j_call: TRBJ2-1
v_call: TRBV28
cdr3_aa: CASSTDLYNEQFF

j_call: TRBJ2-3
v_call: TRBV5-1
cdr3_aa: CASSLRGLAGAEDTQYF

j_call: TRBJ2-7
v_call: TRBV13
cdr3_aa: CASLGAKFGSYEQYF

j_call: TRBJ2-7
v_call: TRBV4-2
cdr3_aa: CASSQGSSYEQYF

j_call: TRBJ2-2
v_call: TRBV11-2
cdr3_aa: CASSLDIQRTNTGELFF

j_call: TRBJ1-1
v_call: TRBV19
cdr3_aa: CASIGRHNTEAFF

j_call: TRBJ1-5
v_call: TRBV7-2
cdr3_aa: CASRRTGGDANQPQHF

j_call: TRBJ1-1
v_call: TRBV5-1
cdr3_aa: CASSLGGANTEAFF

j_call: TRBJ1-2
v_call: TRBV2
cdr3_aa: CASSPPPGRTF

j_call: TRBJ1-2
v_call: TRBV6-5
cdr3_aa: CASSYSFANYGYTF

j_call: TRBJ2-7
v_call: TRBV7-6
cdr3_aa: CASSLEGGGEQYF

j_call: TRBJ2-6
v_call: TRBV13
cdr3_aa: CASSLGGSSGANVLTF

j_call: TRBJ1-4
v_call: TRBV29-1
cdr3_aa: CSVATNEKLFF

j_call: TRBJ2-3
v_call: TRBV6-5
cdr3_aa: CASFRSAQPDTQYF

j_call: TRBJ2-7
v_call: TRBV19
cdr3_aa: CASSPKGQLYEQYF

j_call: TRBJ1-1
v_call: TRBV7-9
cdr3_aa: CASSSAGVEAFF

j_call: TRBJ1-1
v_call: TRBV7-3
cdr3_aa: CASSLTLTGSEKAFF

j_call: TRBJ1-5
v_call: TRBV7-9
cdr3_aa: CASSSESRGPNQPQHF

j_call: TRBJ1-5
v_call: TRBV2
cdr3_aa: CASIQAVNSNQPQHF

j_call: TRBJ2-3
v_call: TRBV3-1/TRBV3-2
cdr3_aa: CASSWGFGTDTQYF

j_call: TRBJ1-4
v_call: TRBV12-3/TRBV12-4
cdr3_aa: CASRGTEEKLFF

j_call: TRBJ1-2
v_call: TRBV19
cdr3_aa: CASSPRQGSGYTF

j_call: TRBJ1-1
v_call: TRBV5-1
cdr3_aa: CASSLGGGLNTEAFF

j_call: TRBJ1-1
v_call: TRBV11-2
cdr3_aa: CASRVNTEAFF

j_call: TRBJ1-6
v_call: TRBV4-3
cdr3_aa: CASSQEWRDSPLHF

j_call: TRBJ2-2
v_call: TRBV6-5
cdr3_aa: CASSYSDSNTGELFF

j_call: TRBJ2-7
v_call: TRBV28
cdr3_aa: CASSVVGDRGLEQYF

j_call: TRBJ2-2
v_call: TRBV24-1
cdr3_aa: CATSESGPYTGELFF

j_call: TRBJ1-2
v_call: TRBV30
cdr3_aa: CAWMKVVGVGYTF

j_call: TRBJ2-5
v_call: TRBV19
cdr3_aa: CASSRYRETQYF

j_call: TRBJ2-7
v_call: TRBV4-2
cdr3_aa: CASSQEATYEQYF

j_call: TRBJ2-1
v_call: TRBV23-1
cdr3_aa: CASMTGRPFGEQFF

j_call: TRBJ1-6
v_call: TRBV18
cdr3_aa: CASSPAGQGGSPLHF

j_call: TRBJ2-1
v_call: TRBV5-6
cdr3_aa: CASSPPGGKGLQFF

j_call: TRBJ1-1
v_call: TRBV12-3/TRBV12-4
cdr3_aa: CASSPGVEAFF

j_call: TRBJ2-7
v_call: TRBV11-3
cdr3_aa: CASSPGGGNEQYF

j_call: TRBJ2-2
v_call: TRBV27
cdr3_aa: CASSRRRTGGTGELFF

j_call: TRBJ1-5
v_call: TRBV28
cdr3_aa: CASSFGGRNQPQHF